This T cell receptor beta chain is from a study of PD-1 blockade in classical Hodgkin lymphoma. Relapses following autologous stem cell transplantation were seen in all patients, with brentuximab vedotin exposure varying. Best responses fell into complete response, partial response or progressive disease. Deletions cut 2 bases from V and 6 bases from J, with 14 bases between. Looked up from germline, CDR1 is SGHTA and CDR2 is FQGNSA. This CDR3 is 15 amino acids long. Findings of the study overall: Complete responders possessed baseline diversity comparable to newly diagnosed patients.

Notes on this clone: The antigen is undetermined.

Profiled with immunoSEQ multiplex PCR; TCRdb holds only in-frame clones, not every one. The sample holds 75,000 to 100,000 clones, about four fifths seen once. This material consisted of peripheral blood mononuclear cells (PBMCs), taken before the second cycle of nivolumab. This receptor was identified in a human donor with classical Hodgkin lymphoma. The chain employs TRBV7-2 and TRBJ2-1; D gene unclear. The CDR3 DNA follows: TGTGCCAGCAGCTTAACGCGTCAGTTGGGCAATGAGCAGTTCTTC. Encoded protein: CASSLTRQLGNEQFF.